The clone carrying this TCR beta chain was observed a handful of times. These data belong to a study of T cells in Graves' hyperthyroidism and ophthalmopathy. There were TCR beta CDR3 regions amplified from RNA transcripts. In the first-round RT-PCR of the TCR CDR3, the HTBI primer set was used. A single record per CDR3 protein comes from TCRdb applying MiXCR to the multiplex PCR reads. The data contain a few hundred thousand distinct CDR3 sequences, approximately 15% of them seen just once; the ten biggest clones take up around a quarter. The CDR3 runs to 14 residues. Trimming at V came to 7 bases and at J to 7 bases, leaving 8 bases not matched to a gene. CDR1 is MDHEN and CDR2 is SYDVKM in the germline V gene.

V usage is TRBV28 and J usage is TRBJ2-1; 9 bases align to TRBD1. This sequence originates from a woman aged 18 to 35 with Graves' hyperthyroidism that later progressed to Graves' ophthalmopathy. The source material was blood. The DNA for the CDR3 is TGTGCCAGCAAAACAGGGGGCTCTAAAAATGAGCAGTTCTTC. Translating it yields CASKTGGSKNEQFF. The full variable domain, rest sourced from reference TRBV28 and TRBJ2-1, is DVKVTQSSRYLVKRTGEKVFLECVQDMDHENMFWYRQDPGLGLRLIYFSYDVKMKEKGDIPEGYSVSREKKERFSLILESASTNQTSMYLCASKTGGSKNEQFFGPGTRLTVL.